This T cell receptor beta chain is drawn from a study of T cells after posttransplantation cyclophosphamide. This clone was recorded at least ten times. Antigen unknown. Profiling relied on immunoSEQ multiplex PCR, and the TCRdb table lists in-frame clones only, not all of them. This sample includes tens of thousands of clones with no singletons; its ten biggest clones take up approximately 2.4%. This related bone marrow graft donor gave peripheral blood on the day of marrow donation. V dropped 5 bases and J dropped 3; count of bases not matched to a gene: 10. The CDR3 runs to 15 residues. Per the germline V gene, CDR1 is MNHNS and CDR2 is SASEGT. Broader study findings: Later post-transplant blood repertoires were often dominated by donor CD8+ memory clones. Recipient CMV seropositivity and CMV reactivation strongly tracked TRB clonality. Tissue-infiltrating T cells from skin or gut overlapped little with blood T cells.

The chain couples TRBV6-1 to TRBJ2-7, with 7 bases lining up with TRBD1. Sequenced input: PBMCs. The sequence derives from a man in his fifties or sixties in good health, CMV-negative, and a related stem cell transplant donor. The CDR3 sequence: CASSLGQSNYYEQYF. CDR3 sequence (DNA): TGTGCCAGCAGTCTGGGACAGTCGAATTACTACGAGCAGTACTTC.